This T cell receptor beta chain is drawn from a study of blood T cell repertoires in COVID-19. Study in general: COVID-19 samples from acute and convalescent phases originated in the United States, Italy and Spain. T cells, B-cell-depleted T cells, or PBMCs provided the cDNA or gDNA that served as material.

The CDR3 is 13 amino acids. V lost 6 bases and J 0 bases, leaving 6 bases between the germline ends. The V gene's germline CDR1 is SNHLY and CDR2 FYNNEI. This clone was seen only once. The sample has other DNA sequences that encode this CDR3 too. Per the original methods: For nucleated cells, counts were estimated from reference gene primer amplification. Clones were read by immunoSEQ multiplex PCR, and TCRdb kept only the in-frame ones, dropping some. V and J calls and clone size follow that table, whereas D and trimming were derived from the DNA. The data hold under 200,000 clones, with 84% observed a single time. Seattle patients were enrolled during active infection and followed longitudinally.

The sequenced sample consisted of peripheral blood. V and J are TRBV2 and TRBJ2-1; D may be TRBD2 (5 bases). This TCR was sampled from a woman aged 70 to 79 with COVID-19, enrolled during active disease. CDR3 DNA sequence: TGTGCCAGCAGCCGGGACTCCTACAATGAGCAGTTCTTC. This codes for CASSRDSYNEQFF.